This TCR beta chain was profiled in a study of cytomegalovirus exposure and HLA in healthy donors. Looking at the study overall: About 180 million T cells yielded roughly 120 million unique TCR beta sequences, as an earlier analysis found. Among the 370 or so donors who were genotyped, 70% to 90% fell in the genetic ancestry cluster that is associated with self-reported Caucasian donors. Findings and caveats of the study: It was confirmed in vitro that a few of the CMV-associated chains were specific for CMV antigens. TCR association rates varied by HLA locus in a later analysis, with DRB1 highest and HLA-C lowest.

A remark on this clone: Its antigen remains unidentified.

J was trimmed by 4 bases and V by 4 bases; bases with no gene match: 1. Germline V CDR1 and CDR2: SGHNT, YYREEE (reference sequence). This CDR3 is built from 13 residues. With 60 Vbeta and 13 Jbeta primers, the PCR was carried out. Generated by immunoSEQ multiplex PCR, the TCRdb table keeps only in-frame clones and is missing some. The data show about 160,000 clones, approximately 84% seen once. The source material was PBMCs. V is TRBV5-4 and J is TRBJ2-3; TRBD2 agrees at 9 bases. This TCR was recovered from a man aged 25 to 45 in good health and CMV-seronegative. CDR3 sequence reads: CASSLAGPDTQYF. CDR3 DNA sequence: TGTGCCAGCAGCCTAGCGGGGCCAGATACGCAGTATTTT.